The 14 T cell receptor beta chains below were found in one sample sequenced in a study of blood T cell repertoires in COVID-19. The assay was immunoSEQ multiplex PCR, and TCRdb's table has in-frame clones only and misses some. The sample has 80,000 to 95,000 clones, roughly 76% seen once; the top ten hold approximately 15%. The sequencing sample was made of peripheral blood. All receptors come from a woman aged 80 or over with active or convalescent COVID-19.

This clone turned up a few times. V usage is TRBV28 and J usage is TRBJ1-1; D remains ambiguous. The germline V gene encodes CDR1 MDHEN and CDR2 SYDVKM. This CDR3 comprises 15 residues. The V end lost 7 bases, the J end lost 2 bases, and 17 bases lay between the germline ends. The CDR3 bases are TGTGCCAGCAACCCACTCGCGGCTAAAAACACTGAAGCTTTCTTT. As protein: CASNPLAAKNTEAFF.

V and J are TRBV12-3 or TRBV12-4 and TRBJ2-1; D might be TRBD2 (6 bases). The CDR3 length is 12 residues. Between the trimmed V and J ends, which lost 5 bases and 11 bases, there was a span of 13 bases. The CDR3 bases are TGTGCCAGCAGTAGGGACTCCCCCCAGCAGTTCTTC. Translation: CASSRDSPQQFF.

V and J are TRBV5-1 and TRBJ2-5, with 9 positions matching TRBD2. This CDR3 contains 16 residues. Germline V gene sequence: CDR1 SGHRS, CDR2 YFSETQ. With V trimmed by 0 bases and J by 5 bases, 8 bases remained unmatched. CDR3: CASSLATLAGRETQYF. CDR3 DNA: TGCGCCAGCAGCTTGGCCACTCTAGCGGGAAGGGAGACCCAGTACTTC.

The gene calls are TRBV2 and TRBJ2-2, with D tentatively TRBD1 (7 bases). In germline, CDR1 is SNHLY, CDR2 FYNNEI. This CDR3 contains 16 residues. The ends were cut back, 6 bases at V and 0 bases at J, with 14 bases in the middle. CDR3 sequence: CASRKQGTANTGELFF. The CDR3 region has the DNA TGTGCCAGCAGAAAACAGGGGACTGCGAACACCGGGGAGCTGTTTTTT.

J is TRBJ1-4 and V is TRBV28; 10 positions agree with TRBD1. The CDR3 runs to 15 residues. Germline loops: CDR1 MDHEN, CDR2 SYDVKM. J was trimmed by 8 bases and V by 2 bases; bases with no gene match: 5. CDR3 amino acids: CASSLRTGGGEKLFF. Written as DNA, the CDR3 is TGTGCCAGCAGTTTACGGACAGGGGGAGGAGAAAAACTGTTTTTT.

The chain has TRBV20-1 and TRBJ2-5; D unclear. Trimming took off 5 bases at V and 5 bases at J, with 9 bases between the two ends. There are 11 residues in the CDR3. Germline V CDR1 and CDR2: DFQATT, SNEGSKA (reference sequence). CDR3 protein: CSAPKEETQYF. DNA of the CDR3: TGCAGTGCTCCAAAGGAGGAGACCCAGTACTTC.

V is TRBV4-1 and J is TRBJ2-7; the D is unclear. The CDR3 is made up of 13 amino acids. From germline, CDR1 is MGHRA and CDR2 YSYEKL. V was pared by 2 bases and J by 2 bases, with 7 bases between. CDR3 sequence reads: CASSQLQTYEQYF. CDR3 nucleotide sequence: TGCGCCAGCAGCCAACTACAGACCTACGAGCAGTACTTC.

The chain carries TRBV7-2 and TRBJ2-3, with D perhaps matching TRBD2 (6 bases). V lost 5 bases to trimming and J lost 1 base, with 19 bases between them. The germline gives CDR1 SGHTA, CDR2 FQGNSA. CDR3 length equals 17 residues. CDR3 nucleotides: TGTGCCAGCAGCCTCAGACCGCGGGCTAGCGGCACAGATACGCAGTATTTT. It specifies CASSLRPRASGTDTQYF.

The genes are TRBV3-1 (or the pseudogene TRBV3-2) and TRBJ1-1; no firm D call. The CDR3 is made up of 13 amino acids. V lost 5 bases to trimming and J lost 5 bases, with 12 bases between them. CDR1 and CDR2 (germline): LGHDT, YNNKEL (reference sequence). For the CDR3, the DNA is TGTGCCAGCAGCACCTTTCCTCGGACTGAAGCTTTCTTT. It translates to CASSTFPRTEAFF.

The chain's CDR3 is CASSIGLATDTQYF. The CDR3 coding sequence is TGTGCCAGTAGTATCGGACTAGCGACAGATACGCAGTATTTT. The chain uses TRBV19 and TRBJ2-3, with 9 bases matching TRBD2. Germline loops: CDR1 LNHDA, CDR2 SQIVND (reference sequence). The junction had 1 base not matched to a gene; V was cut back by 3 bases and J by 3 bases. This CDR3 comprises 14 residues.

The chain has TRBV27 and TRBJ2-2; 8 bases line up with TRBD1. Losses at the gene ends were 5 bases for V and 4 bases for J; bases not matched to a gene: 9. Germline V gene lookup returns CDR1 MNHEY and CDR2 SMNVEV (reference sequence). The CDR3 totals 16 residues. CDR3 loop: CASSVPTGGGTGELFF. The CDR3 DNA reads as TGTGCCAGCAGTGTTCCAACAGGGGGAGGCACCGGGGAGCTGTTTTTT.

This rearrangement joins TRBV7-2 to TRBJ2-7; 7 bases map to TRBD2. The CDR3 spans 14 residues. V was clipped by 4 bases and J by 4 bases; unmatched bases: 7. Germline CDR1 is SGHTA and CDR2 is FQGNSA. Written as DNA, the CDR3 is TGTGCCAGCAGCTCCCAATGGGGGGGTTACGAGCAGTACTTC. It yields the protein CASSSQWGGYEQYF.

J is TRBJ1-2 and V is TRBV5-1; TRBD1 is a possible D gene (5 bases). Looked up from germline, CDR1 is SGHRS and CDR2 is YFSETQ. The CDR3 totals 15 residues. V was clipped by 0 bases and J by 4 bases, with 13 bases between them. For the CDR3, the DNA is TGCGCCAGCAGCTTGGAGGGTTCAAGGGGCTATGGCTACACCTTC. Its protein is CASSLEGSRGYGYTF.

The CDR3 nucleotides are TGTGCCAGCAGTGACGCGGGGAGGAGCTCCTACGAGCAGTACTTC. Protein sequence: CASSDAGRSSYEQYF. The genes are TRBV5-4 and TRBJ2-7; weak D call: TRBD2 (6 bases). Trimming cost V 5 bases and J 0 bases, with 15 bases left between them. Germline CDR1 reads SGHNT; CDR2 reads YYREEE (reference sequence). CDR3 length: 15 residues. The full variable domain, with the rest looked up from reference TRBV5-4 and TRBJ2-7, is ETGVTQSPTHLIKTRGQQVTLRCSSQSGHNTVSWYQQALGQGPQFIFQYYREEENGRGNFPPRFSGLQFPNYSSELNVNALELDDSALYLCASSDAGRSSYEQYFGPGTRLTVT.